This T cell receptor (beta chain) emerged from a study of immune characterization of retroperitoneal liposarcoma. TCRdb re-derived calls from the PCR reads in MiXCR, one entry per CDR3 protein. This table holds more than 8,000 distinct CDR3 sequences, over 40% found once. The CDR3 has 12 residues. Germline V CDR1 and CDR2: MNHNS, SASEGT. The chain couples TRBV6-1 to TRBJ2-1; a weak D match, TRBD2 (6 bases). Near its end, the DNA agrees better with TRBJ2-7, so the J call may be wrong. The receptor was isolated from a male donor with retroperitoneal liposarcoma. Material for sequencing was tumor tissue. CDR3 amino acids: CASSPSGDEQYF. CDR3 bases: TGTGCCAGCAGTCCATCGGGAGATGAGCAGTACTTC.